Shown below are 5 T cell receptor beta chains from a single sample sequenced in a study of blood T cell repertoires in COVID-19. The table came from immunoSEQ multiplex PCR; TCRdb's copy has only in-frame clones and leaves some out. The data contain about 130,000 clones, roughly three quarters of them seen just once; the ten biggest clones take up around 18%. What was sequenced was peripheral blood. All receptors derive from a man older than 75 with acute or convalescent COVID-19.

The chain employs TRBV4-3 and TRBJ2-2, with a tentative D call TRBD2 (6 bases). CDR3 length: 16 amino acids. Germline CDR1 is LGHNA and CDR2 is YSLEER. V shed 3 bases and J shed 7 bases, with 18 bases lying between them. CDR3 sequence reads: CASSQGYGGRDGELFF. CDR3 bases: TGCGCCAGCAGCCAGGGATACGGGGGAAGGGACGGGGAGCTGTTTTTT.

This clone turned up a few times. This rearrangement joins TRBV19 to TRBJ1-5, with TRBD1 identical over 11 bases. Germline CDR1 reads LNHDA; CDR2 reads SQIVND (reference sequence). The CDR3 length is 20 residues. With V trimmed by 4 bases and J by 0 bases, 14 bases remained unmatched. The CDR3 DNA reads TGTGCCAGTAGTACACATGGCAGGGACAGGGGGTACAATAGCAATCAGCCCCAGCATTTT. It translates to CASSTHGRDRGYNSNQPQHF.

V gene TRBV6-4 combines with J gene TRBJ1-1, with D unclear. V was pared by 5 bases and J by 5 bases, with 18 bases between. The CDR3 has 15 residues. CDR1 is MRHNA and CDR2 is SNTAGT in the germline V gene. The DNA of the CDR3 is TGTGCCAGCAGTCGGGAGGGTGGGGTTGTAACTGAAGCTTTCTTT. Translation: CASSREGGVVTEAFF.

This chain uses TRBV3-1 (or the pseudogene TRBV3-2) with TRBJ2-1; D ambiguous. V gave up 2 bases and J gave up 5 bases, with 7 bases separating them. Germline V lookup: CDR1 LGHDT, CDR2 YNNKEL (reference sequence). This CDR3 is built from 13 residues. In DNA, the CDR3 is TGTGCCAGCAGCCAAATACTGGACAATGAGCAGTTCTTC. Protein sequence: CASSQILDNEQFF.

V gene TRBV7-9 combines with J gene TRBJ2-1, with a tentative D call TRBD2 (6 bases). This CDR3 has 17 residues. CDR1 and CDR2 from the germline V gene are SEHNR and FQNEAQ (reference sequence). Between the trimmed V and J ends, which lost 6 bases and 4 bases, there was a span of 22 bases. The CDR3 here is CASSLRGGKWEYNEQFF. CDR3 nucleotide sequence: TGTGCCAGCAGTCTAAGGGGCGGGAAGTGGGAATACAATGAGCAGTTCTTC.